This entry concerns a single T cell receptor beta chain. TCRdb keeps only in-frame clones here, not all; method: immunoSEQ multiplex PCR. Of 430,000 or so clones detected, 75% to 95% appear once; the ten largest clones hold 12%. This sample was taken from a study of Ad26.COV2.S vaccination and SARS-CoV-2 variants. Treatment reported: roughly 18 received Ad26.COV2.S at low or high dose, single or two shots; several received placebo; per-sample allocation not given. Following the first vaccine or placebo injection, samples were taken on day 63. The source is a person between 18 and 60 years old who received the Ad26.COV2.S COVID-19 vaccine or a placebo. Specimen: peripheral blood, collected in a trial of Ad26.COV2.S vaccine versus placebo.

CDR3 loop: CASSLSTVGTRSPDTQYF. Written as DNA, the CDR3 is TGTGCCAGCAGTTTATCAACAGTCGGGACTAGGAGCCCAGATACGCAGTATTTT. The chain carries TRBV28 and TRBJ2-3, with 8 nucleotides matching TRBD2. The CDR3 extends over 18 amino acids. V shed 1 base and J 4 bases; nucleotides not matched to a gene: 13. Germline V lookup: CDR1 MDHEN, CDR2 SYDVKM.